This T cell receptor beta chain was identified in a study of T cell repertoires in cytomegalovirus infection. Findings and limits, study-wide: Cumulative frequency of public TCR beta families picked out carriers of CMV plus the relevant HLA.

CDR3 length: 15 residues. V was shortened by 4 bases and J by 3 bases, with 15 bases between the two germline ends. Looked up from germline, CDR1 is MNHEY and CDR2 is SMNVEV (reference sequence). Regarding this clonotype: Antigen specificity is unknown.

TCRdb reprocessed the reads with MiXCR, giving one entry per CDR3 protein. The table shows a few hundred thousand distinct CDR3 sequences, with under 45% occurring only once. The sample consisted of cultured PBMCs, taken from culture after CMV antigen stimulation. This chain connects TRBV27 to TRBJ1-2, with D uncertain. The source is a human donor in good health (CMV status not recorded). Some clones in this sample may be carry-over from other donors' samples. The CDR3 coding sequence is TGTGCCAGCAGTTCCGTAATGGGAGGTGACTATGGCTACACCTTC. This gives the protein CASSSVMGGDYGYTF.